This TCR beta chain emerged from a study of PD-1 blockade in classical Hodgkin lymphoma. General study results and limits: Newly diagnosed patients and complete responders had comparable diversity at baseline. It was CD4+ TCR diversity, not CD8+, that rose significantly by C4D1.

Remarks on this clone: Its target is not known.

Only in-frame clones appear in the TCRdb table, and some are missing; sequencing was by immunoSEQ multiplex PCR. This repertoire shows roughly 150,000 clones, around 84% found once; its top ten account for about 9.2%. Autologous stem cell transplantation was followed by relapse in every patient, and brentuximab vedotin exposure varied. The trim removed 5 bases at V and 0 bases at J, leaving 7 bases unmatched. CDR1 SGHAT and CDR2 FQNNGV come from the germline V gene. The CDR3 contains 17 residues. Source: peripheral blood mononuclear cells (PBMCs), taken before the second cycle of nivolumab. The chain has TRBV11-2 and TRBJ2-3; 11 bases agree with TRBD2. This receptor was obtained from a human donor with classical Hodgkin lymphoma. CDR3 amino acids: CASSPAGLAASTDTQYF. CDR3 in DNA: TGTGCCAGCAGCCCCGCGGGACTAGCGGCTAGCACAGATACGCAGTATTTT.